This TCR beta chain was found in a study of blood T cell repertoires in COVID-19. TCRdb keeps only in-frame clones here, not all; method: immunoSEQ multiplex PCR. The sample gives under 350,000 clones, roughly nine tenths of which show up once; around 2.5% is in the top ten. This CDR3 is built from 13 residues. Germline CDR1 and CDR2: SGHNT and YYREEE (reference sequence). Trimming removed 4 bases at V and 4 bases at J, with 11 bases between. This TCR was sampled from a man aged 60 to 75 who had recovered from COVID-19. The sample comprised PBMCs or T cells enriched from blood (not recorded which). J is TRBJ1-1 and V is TRBV5-4; D may be TRBD1 (5 bases). For the CDR3, the DNA is TGTGCCAGCAGCCCCGGGGGAAGCACTGAAGCTTTCTTT. It is translated as CASSPGGSTEAFF.